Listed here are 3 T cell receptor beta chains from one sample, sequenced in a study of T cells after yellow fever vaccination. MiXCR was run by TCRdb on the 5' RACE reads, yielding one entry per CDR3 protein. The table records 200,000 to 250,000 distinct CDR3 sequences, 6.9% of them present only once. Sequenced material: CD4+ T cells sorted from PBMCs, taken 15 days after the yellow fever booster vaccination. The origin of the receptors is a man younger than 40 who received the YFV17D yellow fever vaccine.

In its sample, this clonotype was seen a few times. CDR3 residues: CASSLTGQGNTEAFF. CDR3 nucleotides: TGTGCCAGCAGCTTAACCGGACAGGGCAACACTGAAGCTTTCTTT. The V gene is TRBV7-3, the J gene TRBJ1-1; 8 bases align to TRBD1. V dropped 0 bases and J dropped 2; count of bases not matched to a gene: 2. This CDR3 has 15 residues. Germline assignment: CDR1 SGHTA and CDR2 FQGTGA.

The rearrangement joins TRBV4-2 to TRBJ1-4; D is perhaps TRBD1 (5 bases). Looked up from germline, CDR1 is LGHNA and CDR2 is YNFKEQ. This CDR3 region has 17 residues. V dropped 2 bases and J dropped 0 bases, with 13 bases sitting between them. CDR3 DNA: TGTGCCAGCAGCCAAAGGCCGGACATAGCAACTAATGAAAAACTGTTTTTT. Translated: CASSQRPDIATNEKLFF.

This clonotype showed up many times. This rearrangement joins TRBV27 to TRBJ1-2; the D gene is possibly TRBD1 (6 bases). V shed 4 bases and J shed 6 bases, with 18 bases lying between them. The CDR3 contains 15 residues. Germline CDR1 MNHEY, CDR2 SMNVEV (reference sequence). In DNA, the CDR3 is TGTGCCAGCAGTTGGAGGGCCGGGGGCTATGATGGCTACACCTTC. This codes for CASSWRAGGYDGYTF.